Listed here is a single TCR beta chain. Its recognized antigen is unknown. It has no much larger one-base neighbor in the sample; base qualities were not kept. The sample carries other DNA sequences with the same CDR3. Using the deep immunoSEQ assay, TCR CDR3 regions were amplified from genomic DNA by multiplex PCR. For each cell subset, the extracted genomic DNA was distributed evenly across all wells of several immunoSEQ 96-well plates, and each plate served as one replicate. For sorted subsets, 150 to 250 ng of genomic DNA, equivalent to 25,000 to 35,000 T cell genomes, went into each replicate PCR. The purified libraries were quantified using a Qubit 3.0 fluorometer, sized with a Bioanalyzer 2100, and then quantified again using the KAPA Library Quantification kit. A separate single-read 150-cycle Illumina NextSeq 550 flow cell was used to sequence each immunoSEQ 96-well plate. Turning to the authors' computational methods: Because only junctional sequences without quality scores were contained in the immunoSEQ output, filtering matching that applied to full-length reads could not be performed. Sequences were annotated with PyIR, a Python wrapper for IgBLAST v1.9, using IMGT germline references to assign V/J genes and CDR3. Any read was removed if the V/J assignment was weak (E-value above 1e-6), the CDR3 was missing, or the read contained stop codons, out-of-frame junctions, or ambiguous translated residues. V3J clonotypes were defined as sequences sharing the same inferred V gene, J gene, and CDR3 amino acid sequence. To compute the percentage overlap between repertoires, the number of shared unique clonotypes was divided by the size of the smaller repertoire. Three approaches were used to assess repertoire richness: RTK rarefaction, the Chao1 estimator, and Recon v2.1 estimates of unobserved clonotypes. OLGA was used to compute generation probabilities for all TCRbeta clonotypes that the gDNA method yielded from a handful of donors. As stored in TCRdb, this immuneACCESS dataset retains in-frame rearrangements with V and J assigned. A fraction of the clones does not appear; measured against another copy, unresolved V genes explain less than half of the discrepancy, and the remainder lacks a known reason. That table gives V, J and clone size, and the DNA gave D and trimming. For this sample there are approximately 740,000 clones; more than 85% appear just once. The ten largest clones represent 24% of the sample.

CD8 naive samples were obtained by positive selection for CCR7 among CD45RO-negative cells, yielding a CD45RA+CCR7+ population from which TemRA cells were excluded. Donors were healthy HIV-negative adults with no recently reported acute infections or vaccinations. All donors were Caucasian adults living in Nashville, Tennessee, USA. Blood was collected by leukapheresis, and PBMCs were isolated by Ficoll-Histopaque density gradient centrifugation and then cryopreserved in liquid nitrogen vapor phase. Analytical flow cytometry was used to check the purity and quantity of every magnetically sorted T cell population. From each sorted fraction, genomic DNA was isolated and quantified by UV absorbance on a Nanodrop 2000c. CDR1 and CDR2 are drawn from the germline V gene (reference sequence): MNHEY, SMNVEV. The junction carries 8 bases between V and J, which are trimmed by 8 bases and 0 bases respectively. The CDR3 holds 12 amino acids from the cysteine to the phenylalanine. Here the CDR3 DNA is all that survives: 36 bases in frame from base 1.

The sample belongs to a study of shared clonotypes between healthy human individuals (dated by TCRdb to 2020 to 2021). With regard to the full study: A few men and a couple of women, aged 18 to 49 years, made up the cohort. For each donor, CD4 naive and CD4 memory were each run on three plates, CD8 naive on two plates, and CD8 memory on one plate. To estimate repertoire size and how much clonotypes are shared between individuals, the study performed deep sequencing of blood TCR repertoires from roughly five healthy adults. Different laboratories and diverse techniques were used to prepare libraries and sequence TCR repertoires, to increase sequencing depth and limit assay-specific biases. Leukapheresis yielded between about 0.9 and 8.9 billion PBMCs per donor.

Results and caveats for the whole study, not just this receptor: Compared with non-shared clonotypes, the clonotypes found in all four sorted-subset donors had higher generation probabilities. Sampling was restricted to blood, and TCR repertoires in tissues likely differ from the TCR repertoires found in blood. Rarefaction of sorted-subset datasets indicated incomplete sequencing despite the large sequencing depth. Because the study included only a small number of donors, the genetic and exposure-history diversity represented was limited. Across four donors, roughly 5% of naive CD4, 3.5% of naive CD8, about 2.3% of memory CD4, and about 0.44% of memory CD8 clonotypes were shared. Pairwise subsampling led to the expectation that sequencing depth would affect the degree of clonotype sharing among donors. Naive subsets generally had larger estimated clonotype richness than memory subsets.

The chain is assembled from TRBV27 and TRBJ2-7; TRBD1 is perhaps the D gene, given 5 matching bases. The sequenced sample was naive CD8+ T cells sorted from blood. Sample cell subset or site, as interpreted from the label and publication: CD45RA+CCR7+. The receptor was isolated from a man aged 25 to 40 in good health. Here the CDR3 is given as CASGRGSYEQYF. The base sequence is TGTGCCAGCGGAAGGGGCTCCTACGAGCAGTACTTC.